Listed below are T cell receptor beta chains from one sample, sequenced in a study of CXCR3-negative and CXCR3-positive naive CD8 T cells. TCRdb reprocessed the 5' RACE reads, keeping one entry per CDR3 protein, no DNA. The sample table sets out roughly 24,000 distinct CDR3 sequences. Sequencing was carried out using naive CXCR3- CD8+ T cells from blood. The receptors were gathered from a human donor in good health. Some clones in this sample may be carry-over from other donors' samples. The CDR3 runs from the conserved cysteine through the conserved F or W. Some rows mark clone size as missing; the rest say once, few, many or name a class of expanded clone.

V	size	J	CDR3
TRBV20-1	NA	TRBJ2-3	CSAEYDAPSATDTQYF
TRBV13	NA	TRBJ2-7	CASTEGQDFSYEQYF
TRBV6-2/TRBV6-3	NA	TRBJ1-1	CASSYEGASTEAFF
TRBV5-5	NA	TRBJ1-5	CASSLGSNSNQPQHF
TRBV11-2	NA	TRBJ1-5	CASSLGSNSQPQHF
TRBV4-1	NA	TRBJ2-3	CASSQMTSSSTDTQYF
TRBV7-8	NA	TRBJ1-5	CASSLRTGSNQPQHF
TRBV10-3	NA	TRBJ2-2	CAISPRLAGGKNTGELFF
TRBV4-3	NA	TRBJ1-5	CASSQSARGYQPQHF
TRBV20-1	NA	TRBJ1-1	CSARDGDHMNTEAFF
TRBV10-3	NA	TRBJ2-3	CAISEGTSGDADTQYF
TRBV7-9	NA	TRBJ2-7	CASSYILFGVNEQYF
TRBV27	NA	TRBJ1-4	CASSSLVATNEKLFF
TRBV28	medium-sized	TRBJ1-1	CASSLYPPGLNTEAFF
TRBV4-1	NA	TRBJ2-7	CASSQGDRHQYF
TRBV7-2	NA	TRBJ2-7	CASSLRLAGLEQYF
TRBV6-6	medium-sized	TRBJ2-1	CASSKGLAVFDEQFF
TRBV7-6	medium-sized	TRBJ2-7	CASSLSGGGIYEQYF
TRBV7-9	NA	TRBJ2-3	CASSLTSGHSTDTQYF
TRBV21-1	medium-sized	TRBJ2-2	CASSKGDGELFF
TRBV29-1	NA	TRBJ2-7	CSVEEGRESYEQYF
TRBV11-2	NA	TRBJ2-7	CASSLGLAGVTYEQYF
TRBV2	NA	TRBJ2-6	CASRTIWGSGANVLTF
TRBV28	NA	TRBJ2-1	CASGEDFSSYNEQFF
TRBV7-9	NA	TRBJ1-4	CASTRDRGEKLFF
TRBV7-9	NA	TRBJ1-5	CASSLGQNPTHF
TRBV5-5	NA	TRBJ2-3	CASRPPSSTDTQYF
TRBV28	NA	TRBJ2-2	CASSFLERELFF
TRBV3-1	NA	TRBJ1-2	CASSPGQGAYGYTF
TRBV10-3	NA	TRBJ1-1	CAIKNDRGGTEAFF
TRBV12-3/TRBV12-4	NA	TRBJ2-7	CASSLSQRVTYEQYF
TRBV24-1	NA	TRBJ1-2	CATSGRTERGVGYGYTF
TRBV4-1	NA	TRBJ2-7	CASSQDRASYEQYF
TRBV15	NA	TRBJ1-1	CATSRDRLRTGAEAFF
TRBV20-1	NA	TRBJ2-1	CSAPSGGNEQFF
TRBV14	NA	TRBJ1-2	CASSQSRTGIDGYTF
TRBV7-2	NA	TRBJ2-1	CASSPGSGARNEQFF
TRBV7-9	NA	TRBJ2-5	CASSPGTEQETQYF
TRBV29-1	NA	TRBJ2-3	CSVEGMTSFGTDTQYF
TRBV29-1	NA	TRBJ2-5	CSVASRDSEETQYF
TRBV29-1	NA	TRBJ2-7	CSTRDQHGEQYF
TRBV6-7	NA	TRBJ2-7	CASSYSGIFHEQYF
TRBV5-1	NA	TRBJ2-1	CASRGQGMNEQLF
TRBV12-3/TRBV12-4	NA	TRBJ2-3	CASSWPLDPDTQYF
TRBV4-3	NA	TRBJ2-3	CASSQYRADTQYF
TRBV12-3/TRBV12-4	medium-sized	TRBJ1-5	CASRTQANQPQHF
TRBV29-1	NA	TRBJ2-3	CSVSAYTDTQYF